This T cell receptor beta chain was obtained from a study of neurological immune-mediated disorders. TCRdb processed the 5' RACE reads anew with MiXCR; each CDR3 protein has one entry. The top ten clones hold approximately 30% of a sample with tens of thousands of distinct CDR3 sequences, 14% of them seen once. This clonotype was found many times. The CDR3 totals 13 residues. Germline V CDR1 and CDR2: MGHRA, YSYEKL. V shed 1 base and J shed 1 base, with 3 bases lying between them. The TCR sequence derives from a woman between 45 and 60 years old with HTLV-1-associated myelopathy (HAM/TSP). Material: PBMCs. The chain is built from TRBV4-1 and TRBJ2-3; D uncertain. This chain's CDR3 is CASSQAGTDTQYF. DNA of the CDR3: TGCGCCAGCAGCCAAGCGGGCACAGATACGCAGTATTTT.